This TCR beta chain comes out of a study of coeliac disease. Background on the study: The study queried TRBV7-2 bias without high-resolution HLA data.

This CDR3 is built from 14 residues. Trimming removed 0 bases at V and 4 bases at J, with 9 bases between. The germline V gene encodes CDR1 MGHRA and CDR2 YSYEKL. Overall study findings and caveats: According to the authors, this method cannot detect gliadin-specific T cells in an unbiased way. Lower clonality than controls marked TRB and TRG repertoires from active celiac intraepithelial and lamina propria samples. Largely private TRB repertoires meant most sequences were sample-unique.

Turning to this clone: Its antigen is as yet unknown.

Method: immunoSEQ multiplex PCR; TCRdb's copy keeps in-frame clones and lacks some. The table records around 760 clones, around half of them present only once. Sequencing was carried out using intraepithelial lymphocytes from the gut. This sequence joins TRBV4-1 and TRBJ1-1; D call uncertain. This TCR derives from a woman aged 50 to 60 without celiac disease. The CDR3 nucleotides are TGCGCCAGCAGCCAAGATTGGCGGGGCACTGAAGCTTTCTTT. Translation gives CASSQDWRGTEAFF.